This T cell receptor beta chain emerged from a study of shared clonotypes between healthy human individuals. About the study: Each donor's CD4 naive and CD4 memory cells filled three plates apiece, CD8 naive two, and CD8 memory one.

TCRdb's copy holds only in-frame clones and misses some; the assay was immunoSEQ multiplex PCR. Seen here are about 79,000 clones, 62% observed once, and the top ten hold roughly 56%. Trimming removed 3 bases at V and 6 bases at J, with 9 bases between. The CDR3 loop spans 12 amino acids. Looked up from germline, CDR1 is MDHEN and CDR2 is SYDVKM. General study results and limits: Deeper or shallower sequencing was expected to change how clonotypes are shared among donors. It was observed that about 5% of naive CD4 clonotypes were shared across several donors.

To note about this clone: No antigen is known for it.

The study drew all its donors from Caucasian adults living in Nashville, Tennessee. The chain carries TRBV28 and TRBJ2-7; D is perhaps TRBD1 or TRBD2 (5 bases each). This sequence originates from a man younger than 45 in good health. The specimen was memory CD8+ T cells sorted from blood. Specified subset: CD45RO+ cells pooled with CCR7-negative TemRA cells. CDR3 in amino acids: CASSFLGTEQYF. CDR3 coding DNA: TGTGCCAGCAGTTTCCTGGGGACCGAGCAGTACTTC.